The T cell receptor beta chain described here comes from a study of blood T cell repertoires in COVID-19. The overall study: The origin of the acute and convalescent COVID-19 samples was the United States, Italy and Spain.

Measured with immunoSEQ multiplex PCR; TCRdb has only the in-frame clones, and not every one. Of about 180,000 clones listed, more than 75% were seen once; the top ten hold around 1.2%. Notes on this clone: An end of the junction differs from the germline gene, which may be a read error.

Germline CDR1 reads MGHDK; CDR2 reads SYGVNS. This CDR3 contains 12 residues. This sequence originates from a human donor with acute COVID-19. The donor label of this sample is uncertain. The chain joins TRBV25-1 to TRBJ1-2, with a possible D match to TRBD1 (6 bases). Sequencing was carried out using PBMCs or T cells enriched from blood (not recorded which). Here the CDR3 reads CASSEDQGLTSF. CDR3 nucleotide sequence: TGTGCCAGCAGTGAAGACCAGGGGCTGACCTCCTTC.